This TCR beta chain was recovered during a study of T cell responses to AZD1222 COVID-19 vaccine. General observations from the study: Compared with day 0, the breadth and depth of the Spike-specific TCR repertoire rose significantly after two doses of AZD1222.

Germline V CDR1 and CDR2: SGHNT, YYREEE (reference sequence). The CDR3 is made up of 15 amino acids. Trimming stripped 4 bases from V and 6 bases from J, with 14 bases between. As concerns this clone: The antigen remains undetermined.

Sequencing was performed with immunoSEQ multiplex PCR; in TCRdb, only in-frame clones are kept and a portion is missing. The table has around 80,000 clones, 75% to 90% seen once; the top ten hold more than 9%. Investigators merged groups given second doses at roughly 4 or roughly 12 weeks. This TCR came from an adult who received the AZD1222 COVID-19 vaccine. V and J are TRBV5-4 and TRBJ1-6; a weak D match, TRBD1 (6 bases). The sample here was peripheral blood, taken 28 days after the second AZD1222 dose. The CDR3 bases are TGTGCCAGCAGCAGACGACAGGATTCTAATTCACCCCTCCACTTT. It yields the protein CASSRRQDSNSPLHF.